This passage covers 2 T cell receptor beta chains from one sample sequenced in a study of blood T cell repertoires in COVID-19 (dated by TCRdb to between 2020 and 2021). The library was obtained by the immunoSEQ multiplex PCR assay. TCRdb limited this immuneACCESS table to in-frame rearrangements with V and J called. A share of clones is missing; checked studies link under half to unresolved V genes, and the rest is unexplained. In all, the sample holds approximately 280,000 clones, and roughly 89% of those were seen once. The top ten clones comprise around 2% of the sample. The sample taken for sequencing was peripheral blood. The receptors stem from a man between 45 and 60 years old with acute or convalescent COVID-19.

This clone occurred once. V and J are TRBV9 and TRBJ1-2, with 11 bases aligning to TRBD1. V was pared by 0 bases and J by 4 bases, with 2 bases of the junction left unmatched. Germline CDR1 and CDR2: SGDLS and YYNGEE. There are 15 residues in the CDR3. The CDR3 coding sequence is TGTGCCAGCAGCGTAGGCGGACAGGGGGCCTATGGCTACACCTTC. It codes for CASSVGGQGAYGYTF.

A note on this clone: The junction differs from germline at one of its ends, possibly a read error. The gene calls are TRBV5-1 and TRBJ2-1; D is perhaps TRBD2 (6 bases). CDR1 SGHRS and CDR2 YFSETQ come from the germline V gene. The CDR3 loop spans 15 amino acids. CDR3 sequence (DNA): TGCGCCAGCAGCTTGGAGAGGGACTCCAACAATGAGCAGTTCTTC. This gives the protein CASSLERDSNNEQFF.